The 15 T cell receptor beta chains presented below share a single source sample, sequenced in a study of graft-versus-host responses after intestinal transplantation. Method: immunoSEQ multiplex PCR; TCRdb's copy keeps in-frame clones and lacks some. The table includes approximately 110,000 clones, 85% to 95% detected once. Their specific antigens are unknown. This specimen was unstimulated CD4+ T cells sorted from spleen or lymph node cells, taken before transplant. These receptors all come from a human donor who was the organ donor for an intestinal transplant.

V and J are TRBV27 and TRBJ2-2, with D possibly being TRBD1 or TRBD2 (5 bases each). CDR3 length: 16 residues. V was pared by 1 base and J by 4 bases, with 13 bases between. The V gene's germline CDR1 is MNHEY and CDR2 SMNVEV (reference sequence). This CDR3 is CASSLFVPGTTGELFF. CDR3 DNA: TGTGCCAGCAGTTTATTCGTCCCGGGGACCACCGGGGAGCTGTTTTTT.

This chain uses TRBV29-1 with TRBJ2-1; D is possibly TRBD2 (5 bases). Germline V gives CDR1 SQVTM, CDR2 ANQGSEA. This CDR3 contains 14 residues. V was shortened by 7 bases and J by 6 bases, with 19 bases between the two germline ends. CDR3 amino acids: CSDSHARASNEQFF. Written as DNA, the CDR3 is TGCAGCGACTCCCACGCGAGGGCCAGCAATGAGCAGTTCTTC.

In its sample, this clone was seen once. The chain couples TRBV11-3 to TRBJ2-5; D is ambiguous. This CDR3 has 11 residues. CDR1 and CDR2 from the germline V gene are SGHNT and YENEEA. V was pared by 5 bases and J by 1 base, with 2 bases between. In DNA, the CDR3 is TGTGCCAGCAGCGCCCAAGAGACCCAGTACTTC. Encoded protein: CASSAQETQYF. The entire variable domain, with the rest obtained from reference TRBV11-3 and TRBJ2-5, is as follows: EAGVVQSPRYKIIEKKQPVAFWCNPISGHNTLYWYLQNLGQGPELLIRYENEEAVDDSQLPKDRFSAERLKGVDSTLKIQPAELGDSAVYLCASSAQETQYFGPGTRLLVL.

The CDR3 DNA sequence: TGTGCCAGCAGTGATCAGGAGCGGCTGGAAAAACTGTTTTTT. This translates into CASSDQERLEKLFF. The rearrangement joins TRBV6-1 to TRBJ1-4; D remains unclear. V was clipped by 3 bases and J by 8 bases, with 13 bases between them. The CDR3 sequence is 14 residues long. Germline CDR1 MNHNS, CDR2 SASEGT.

The genes are TRBV7-2 and TRBJ2-1, with 10 bases matching TRBD2. Germline CDR1 and CDR2: SGHTA and FQGNSA. The CDR3 loop spans 16 amino acids. The junction had 7 bases not matched to a gene; V was cut back by 2 bases and J by 6 bases. In DNA form, the CDR3 reads TGTGCCAGCAGCTTATATCGGCTAGCGGGAGTCAATGAGCAGTTCTTC. Translating gives CASSLYRLAGVNEQFF.

J is TRBJ1-2 and V is TRBV28; the D gene is possibly TRBD1 (5 bases). Germline V gene lookup returns CDR1 MDHEN and CDR2 SYDVKM. CDR3 length: 13 amino acids. Trimming left V 0 bases short and J 8 bases short, with 10 bases between. DNA for the CDR3: TGTGCCAGCAGTTTATGGGGACCAGGAGGCTACACCTTC. Its translation: CASSLWGPGGYTF.

The chain joins TRBV29-1 to TRBJ1-1; D is undetermined. The CDR3 is 13 amino acids. V was cut by 4 bases and J by 1 base, with 10 bases left in between. Germline-derived CDR1 and CDR2 are SQVTM and ANQGSEA. CDR3 amino acids: CSVAEEPNTEAFF. The DNA of the CDR3 is TGCAGCGTTGCAGAGGAGCCGAACACTGAAGCTTTCTTT.

This chain connects TRBV5-1 to TRBJ2-5; TRBD1 matches at 7 bases. This CDR3 spans 13 amino acids. Germline V gene data show CDR1 as SGHRS and CDR2 as YFSETQ. The V gene end was trimmed by 3 bases and the J gene end by 2 bases; junction bases not matched to a gene: 1. CDR3 region: CASSWTGQETQYF. CDR3 sequence (DNA): TGCGCCAGCAGCTGGACAGGACAAGAGACCCAGTACTTC.

The V gene is TRBV29-1, the J gene TRBJ1-1; tentatively, D is TRBD1 (5 bases). Trimming cost V 3 bases and J 1 base, with 12 bases left between them. There are 14 residues in the CDR3. Germline V lookup: CDR1 SQVTM, CDR2 ANQGSEA. CDR3: CSVDELTENTEAFF. The CDR3 region has the DNA TGCAGCGTTGATGAGCTGACAGAGAACACTGAAGCTTTCTTT.

The J gene is TRBJ1-3, the V gene TRBV28; D not resolved. V was cut by 6 bases and J by 4 bases, with 13 bases left in between. The germline CDR1 and CDR2 sequences are MDHEN and SYDVKM. The CDR3 spans 14 residues. CDR3 in amino acids: CASSLRSRGNTIYF. The CDR3 DNA follows: TGTGCCAGCAGCCTTAGGTCGAGGGGAAACACCATATATTTT.

The rearrangement joins TRBV20-1 to TRBJ2-7; unclear D gene. With 2 bases removed from V and 3 bases from J, the gap between germline ends came to 5 bases. The CDR3 has 11 amino acids. The V gene's germline CDR1 is DFQATT and CDR2 SNEGSKA (reference sequence). The CDR3 bases are TGCAGTGCTAGAATCGGCTACGAGCAGTACTTC. Translation gives CSARIGYEQYF.

V usage is TRBV7-2 and J usage is TRBJ2-7, with unresolved D. Trimming shortened V by 5 bases and J by 1 base, and 15 bases separated the two germline ends. CDR3 length: 15 residues. CDR1 is SGHTA, CDR2 FQGNSA, per germline. For the CDR3, the DNA is TGTGCCAGCAGCCCCGGTATAGTGGTATCCTACGAGCAGTACTTC. Translated, it gives CASSPGIVVSYEQYF.

The rearrangement joins TRBV6-5 to TRBJ1-5, with a tentative D call TRBD1 (5 bases). The germline V and J ends were trimmed by 6 bases and 4 bases, with 10 bases remaining between them. This CDR3 is 13 amino acids long. In germline, CDR1 is MNHEY, CDR2 SVGAGI. DNA for the CDR3: TGTGCCAGCAGCACTGACAGTAATCAGCCCCAGCATTTT. This translates into CASSTDSNQPQHF.

This clone came up once. V and J are TRBV19 and TRBJ2-1; the D gene is possibly TRBD2 (7 bases). V gave up 5 bases and J gave up 5 bases, with 16 bases separating them. CDR1 is LNHDA, CDR2 SQIVND, per germline (reference sequence). This CDR3 comprises 15 residues. The CDR3, as DNA: TGTGCCAGTAGTGGGGCGTGGGGGGGGCACAATGAGCAGTTCTTC. It codes for CASSGAWGGHNEQFF.

The chain uses TRBV18 and TRBJ1-6; D call uncertain. Germline V gene data show CDR1 as KGHSH and CDR2 as LQKENI. V was cut by 4 bases and J by 7 bases, with 11 bases left in between. CDR3 length: 14 amino acids. The CDR3: CASSLGTGNSPLHF. CDR3 in DNA: TGTGCCAGCTCACTGGGAACGGGGAATTCACCCCTCCACTTT.